The rows below give T cell receptor beta chains drawn from one sample of a study of OX40 agonist ivuxolimab in advanced cancers. Measured with immunoSEQ multiplex PCR; TCRdb has only the in-frame clones, and not every one. This table has under 90,000 clones, 85% to 95% appearing once. This specimen was CD4+ or CD8+ T cells sorted from blood, taken in a trial of the OX40 agonist ivuxolimab. The receptor set was obtained from an adult with an advanced solid tumor such as melanoma, head and neck, liver or kidney cancer. Each CDR3 is given with its conserved first and last residue. The order of the fields is V gene, J gene, clone size, D gene, CDR3 DNA, CDR3 protein. A D gene is named only where the DNA matches it firmly. Clone size appears in some rows only: once, few, many, or a class for an expanded clone.

>TRBV6-5|TRBJ1-6|NA|NA
TGTGCCAGCAGCCCGACAGGCCTTAATTCACCCCTCCACTTT
CASSPTGLNSPLHF
>TRBV19|TRBJ2-1|NA|NA
TGTGCCAGTAGTAAAAGAACAGGGATGTACAATGAGCAGTTCTTC
CASSKRTGMYNEQFF
>TRBV20-1|TRBJ2-1|NA|NA
TGCAGTGCTGAGAGAAATGAGCAGTTCTTC
CSAERNEQFF
>TRBV5-1|TRBJ2-7|NA|NA
TGCGCCAGCAGCTTGGACGGGACTGGGCCCTACGAGCAGTACTTC
CASSLDGTGPYEQYF
>TRBV5-1|TRBJ1-4|NA|TRBD1
TGCGCCAGCAGCGCACAGGGGTATAATGAAAAACTGTTTTTT
CASSAQGYNEKLFF
>TRBV7-7|TRBJ2-1|NA|TRBD1
TGTGCCAGCAGCAAGATAACGACAGGGACCGAGCAGTTCTTC
CASSKITTGTEQFF
>TRBV12-5|TRBJ2-3|NA|NA
TGTGCTAGTGCCGACGGGCGAACTAACACAGATATGCAGTATTTT
CASADGRTNTDMQYF
>TRBV6-8|TRBJ2-2|NA|NA
TGTGCCAGCCTCGAAGACAGGACGAACACCGGGGAGCTGTTTTTT
CASLEDRTNTGELFF
>TRBV6-1|TRBJ2-7|NA|NA
TGTGCCAGCAGTGCGAGCGGCTACGAGCAGTACTTC
CASSASGYEQYF
>TRBV19|TRBJ2-1|NA|NA
TGTGCCAGTAGTATAGTGTGGCAGAACAATGAGCAGTTCTTC
CASSIVWQNNEQFF
>TRBV6-1|TRBJ1-5|NA|TRBD1
TGTGCCAGCAGTGAAGCAGGACAGGGGGGTTATAGCAATCAGCCCCAGCATTTT
CASSEAGQGGYSNQPQHF
>TRBV5-1|TRBJ1-2|NA|NA
TGCGCCAGCAGCTTGGCCGGGGACACCTTTAACTATGGCTACACCTTC
CASSLAGDTFNYGYTF
>TRBV7-2|TRBJ1-3|NA|NA
TGTGCCAGCAGCCCTAGCGTGGGAAGCTCTGGAAACACCATATATTTT
CASSPSVGSSGNTIYF
>TRBV30|TRBJ2-3|NA|NA
TGTGCCTACGGGAGAATGGCAGATACGCAGTATTTT
CAYGRMADTQYF
>TRBV7-9|TRBJ2-2|NA|NA
TGTGCCAGCAGCGTCGGGGGTTACACCGGGGAGCTGTTTTTT
CASSVGGYTGELFF
>TRBV5-6|TRBJ2-7|NA|NA
TGTGCCAGCAGCTACCAGGGGCCTACCTACGAGCAGTACTTC
CASSYQGPTYEQYF
>TRBV5-1|TRBJ1-1|NA|NA
TGCGCCAGCAGCTTCTTTACTGGACTTACAACCATGAACACTGAAGCTTTCTTT
CASSFFTGLTTMNTEAFF
>TRBV29-1|TRBJ2-5|NA|NA
TGCAGCGTTGATCGCCCCGGGCAGGGTAAAGAGACCCAGTACTTC
CSVDRPGQGKETQYF
>TRBV7-2|TRBJ2-7|NA|NA
TGTGCCAGCAGCATATATCAGGGAGGCGAGCAGTACTTC
CASSIYQGGEQYF
>TRBV11-2|TRBJ2-3|NA|TRBD2
TGTGCCAGCAGCTCACTAGCGGGGGGCACAGATACGCAGTATTTT
CASSSLAGGTDTQYF
>TRBV5-1|TRBJ2-3|once|NA
TGCGCCAGCAGCGACAGATCTAGCACAGATACGCAGTATTTT
CASSDRSSTDTQYF
>TRBV25-1|TRBJ1-4|NA|NA
TGTGCCAGCAGCCTGTCGTTGGGGTATGAAAAACTGTTTTTT
CASSLSLGYEKLFF
>TRBV6-5|TRBJ2-5|NA|NA
TGTGCCAGCCAGCGGGACCAAGAGACCCAGTACTTC
CASQRDQETQYF
>TRBV7-9|TRBJ2-7|NA|TRBD2
TGTGCCAGCAGCTTAGACGGGACTAGCGGGGGCTCCTACGAGCAGTACTTC
CASSLDGTSGGSYEQYF
>TRBV23-1|TRBJ2-5|NA|TRBD2
TGCGCCAGCAGTCAACCGCGTCTAGCGGGAGCGTACCAAGAGACCCAGTACTTC
CASSQPRLAGAYQETQYF
>TRBV2|TRBJ1-6|NA|NA
TGTGCCAGCAGTGCTCCGGCAGGGCAGGTGGGGAGACCCCTCCACTTT
CASSAPAGQVGRPLHF
>TRBV7-2|TRBJ2-5|NA|NA
TGTGCCAGCAGCTTAGGTGGGACTTCCCAAGAGACCCAGTACTTC
CASSLGGTSQETQYF
>TRBV5-1|TRBJ2-3|NA|NA
TGCGCCAGCAGCTTGGACGCGGGGTCAGATACGCAGTATTTT
CASSLDAGSDTQYF
>TRBV5-4|TRBJ1-2|NA|TRBD1
TGTGCCAGCAGTCCATCCTTACAGGGGAATCCCAAACTCGATGGCTACACCTTC
CASSPSLQGNPKLDGYTF
>TRBV7-8|TRBJ1-1|NA|NA
TGTGCCAGCAGCCCTCGGGGAGCGATGAACACTGAAGCTTTCTTT
CASSPRGAMNTEAFF
>TRBV7-9|TRBJ1-2|NA|NA
TGTGCCAGCAGCTTAGTAACAACTGATGGCTACACCTTC
CASSLVTTDGYTF
>TRBV2|TRBJ2-5|NA|NA
TGTGCCAGCAGTAAGGAGGGCCAAGAGACCCAGTACTTC
CASSKEGQETQYF
>TRBV28|TRBJ2-5|NA|NA
TGTGCCAGCAGTTGGGTACAAGAGACCCAGTACTTC
CASSWVQETQYF
>TRBV27|TRBJ2-3|NA|NA
TGTGCCAGCAGACCCGACAGATACTACACAGATACGCAGTATTTT
CASRPDRYYTDTQYF
>TRBV19|TRBJ2-1|NA|TRBD2
TGTGCCAGTAGTATATTTGCGGGGGACTCCTACAATGAGCAGTTCTTC
CASSIFAGDSYNEQFF
>TRBV2|TRBJ2-3|NA|NA
TGTGCCACTCCTGGGTCCGTTGGGGATACGCAGTATTTT
CATPGSVGDTQYF
>TRBV6-1|TRBJ1-3|NA|NA
TGTGCCAGCAGCGTACAGGGAAACTCTGGAAACACCATATATTTT
CASSVQGNSGNTIYF
>TRBV7-2|TRBJ2-3|NA|TRBD1
TGTGCCAGCAGCTTAACATTCCCTGGGACAGAAGCAGATACGCAGTATTTT
CASSLTFPGTEADTQYF
>TRBV19|TRBJ1-2|NA|NA
TGTGCCAGCCGTCCTTTTCCCCGGACCCATCAGCACTGGAGTGGCTACACCTTC
CASRPFPRTHQHWSGYTF
>TRBV18|TRBJ1-2|NA|NA
TGTGCCAGCTCCCCTGGTGGGTCCAGGGGTCATTCAAGGGACTATGGCTACACCTTC
CASSPGGSRGHSRDYGYTF
>TRBV6-5|TRBJ2-3|NA|TRBD1
TGTGCCAGCAGAAGGGGGCCTACTAGCACAGATACGCAGTATTTT
CASRRGPTSTDTQYF
>TRBV5-1|TRBJ1-3|NA|NA
TGCGCCAGCAGCTTGGTAGGGGTAGCTGGAAACACCATATATTTT
CASSLVGVAGNTIYF
>TRBV7-7|TRBJ2-2|NA|NA
TGTGCCAGCAGCTTAGGACCGGGCCCCGTGGATCCCGGGGAGCTGTTTTTT
CASSLGPGPVDPGELFF
>TRBV5-7|TRBJ1-5|NA|NA
TGTGCCAGCAGCTCCTGGTGGATTCAGCCCCAGCATTTT
CASSSWWIQPQHF
>TRBV25-1|TRBJ2-3|once|TRBD2
TGTGCCAGCAGACCGGGACTAGCGGGGTCTTTGGATACGCAGTATTTT
CASRPGLAGSLDTQYF
>TRBV5-4|TRBJ1-2|NA|TRBD1
TGTGCCAGCAGCTCGGGGAAGACAGGGGTCAGCTACGGCTACACCTTC
CASSSGKTGVSYGYTF
>TRBV9|TRBJ1-2|NA|NA
TGTGCCAGCAGCGTAGGGGGGGCGAATGGCTACACCTTC
CASSVGGANGYTF
>TRBV11-2|TRBJ2-7|NA|TRBD2
TGTGCCAGCAGCTTAGCGGGAGGGAGCTACGAGCAGTACTTC
CASSLAGGSYEQYF